These T cell receptor beta chains were read from a single sample in a study of Ad26.COV2.S vaccination and SARS-CoV-2 variants. Generated by immunoSEQ multiplex PCR, the TCRdb table keeps only in-frame clones and is missing some. The sample lists some 290,000 clones; 86% were seen once. The material was peripheral blood, obtained in a trial of Ad26.COV2.S vaccine versus placebo. The receptors stem from a person aged 18-65 years who received the Ad26.COV2.S COVID-19 vaccine or a placebo. CDR3s include the opening cysteine and the closing phenylalanine or tryptophan. The order of the fields is V gene, J gene, CDR3 protein.

TRBV2	TRBJ2-3	CASSEDSHLTDTQYF
TRBV19	TRBJ2-7	CASSMWGEQYF
TRBV6-2/TRBV6-3	TRBJ1-2	CASSFGSGYTF
TRBV15	TRBJ2-7	CATSRAGSSYEQYF
TRBV6-6	TRBJ1-2	CASSNQALYGYTF
TRBV15	TRBJ2-1	CATSRDRGYNEQFF
TRBV9	TRBJ1-1	CASSVGGTSREAFF
TRBV10-2	TRBJ1-5	CASSERGLNQPQHF
TRBV25-1	TRBJ1-1	CASRDRRNTEAFF
TRBV19	TRBJ2-5	CASSKWLRDEYQETQYF
TRBV19	TRBJ2-1	CASSIGISGNEQFF
TRBV28	TRBJ1-2	CASSLSWDSGYTF
TRBV3-1/TRBV3-2	TRBJ1-2	CASSQDRTAGYTF
TRBV30	TRBJ2-3	CAWRLDRGLITDTQYF
TRBV4-3	TRBJ1-5	CASSQRTGLGQPQHF
TRBV4-2	TRBJ2-1	CASSQDLRDFYNEQFF
TRBV6-5	TRBJ2-6	CASSLGTIRANVLTF
TRBV19	TRBJ1-5	CASSILGDSNQPQHF
TRBV28	TRBJ1-5	CASSFSFNSNQPQHF
TRBV6-5	TRBJ1-6	CASSYVAGDDNSPLHF
TRBV19	TRBJ1-5	CASSSRDRENQPQHF
TRBV7-8	TRBJ1-3	CASSLVAGTASGNTIYF
TRBV4-3	TRBJ1-4	CASSRGAGRGTNEKLFF
TRBV7-2	TRBJ2-3	CASSLVASSGDTQYF
TRBV3-1/TRBV3-2	TRBJ1-2	CASSQGGGAGSYGYTF
TRBV7-2	TRBJ2-1	CASRPRPLDTYNEQFF
TRBV2	TRBJ2-4	CASRHEQVGTKNIQYF
TRBV9	TRBJ1-1	CASSPSGTGNTEAFF
TRBV13	TRBJ2-7	CASSQGDFGSGEQYF
TRBV5-5	TRBJ2-6	CASSRPGQSSGANVLTF
TRBV7-2	TRBJ1-1	CAISWGPGTEAFF
TRBV7-2	TRBJ2-7	CASSLAGTTATYEQYF
TRBV7-2	TRBJ1-2	CASSPGTGANYGYTF
TRBV2	TRBJ1-5	CASSERHNQPQHF
TRBV5-1	TRBJ2-2	CASSSKTSGGQNTGELFF
TRBV7-2	TRBJ2-4	CASSRMGLKNIQYF
TRBV14	TRBJ2-5	CASTQGGAYRTGQETQYF
TRBV30	TRBJ1-6	CAWSMGAVNSPLHF
TRBV2	TRBJ2-7	CASRRQGDEQYF
TRBV11-2	TRBJ2-3	CASSLRGLGDTQYF
TRBV11-2	TRBJ1-4	CASSLDRVEKLFF
TRBV5-1	TRBJ2-1	CASSHSNAGAGDEQFF
TRBV2	TRBJ2-4	CACGAELAKNIQYF
TRBV6-4	TRBJ2-3	CASSDSGSTDTQYF
TRBV5-6	TRBJ1-2	CASSLRGGGAVDGYTF
TRBV4-3	TRBJ2-1	CASSQRLRGEFF
TRBV7-9	TRBJ1-2	CASSTDNYGYTF
TRBV7-2	TRBJ1-6	CASLGTSYNSPLHF
TRBV20-1	TRBJ1-1	CSASKGSSAEAFF
TRBV13	TRBJ1-2	CASSPRVSPNYGYTF
TRBV2	TRBJ2-2	CASSEGQLWGTGELFF
TRBV19	TRBJ2-4	CASNELLAKNIQYF
TRBV7-2	TRBJ2-3	CASSLAGGGAGTDTQYF
TRBV6-5	TRBJ1-2	CASTGVSYGYTF